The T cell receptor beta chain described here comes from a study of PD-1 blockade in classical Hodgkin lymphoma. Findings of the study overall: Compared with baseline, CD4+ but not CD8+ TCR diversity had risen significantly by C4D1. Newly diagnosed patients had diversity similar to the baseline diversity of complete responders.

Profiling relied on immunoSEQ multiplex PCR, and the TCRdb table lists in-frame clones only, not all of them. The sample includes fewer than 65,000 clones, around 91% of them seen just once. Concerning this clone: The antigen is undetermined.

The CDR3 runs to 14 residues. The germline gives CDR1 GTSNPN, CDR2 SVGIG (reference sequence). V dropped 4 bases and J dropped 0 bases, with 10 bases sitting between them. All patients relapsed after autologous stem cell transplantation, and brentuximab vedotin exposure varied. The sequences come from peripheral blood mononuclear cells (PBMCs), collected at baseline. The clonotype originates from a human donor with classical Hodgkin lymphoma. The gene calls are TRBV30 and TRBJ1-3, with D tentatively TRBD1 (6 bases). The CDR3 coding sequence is TGTGCCTGGACCCCGACAGGCTCTGGAAACACCATATATTTT. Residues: CAWTPTGSGNTIYF.